One sample yielded the 21 T cell receptor beta chains listed below, sequenced in a study of T cell clonality in common variable immunodeficiency. Study-wide findings and caveats: In common variable immunodeficiency, TCR beta chains reportedly carried fewer deletions and N-nucleotide insertions.

These receptors are not linked to any known antigen. TCRdb keeps only in-frame clones here, not all; method: immunoSEQ multiplex PCR. This repertoire holds about 32,000 clones, and none appear only once. The sample was peripheral blood mononuclear cells. Receptors originate from a human donor with common variable immunodeficiency.

To note about this clone: Read data end 3 residues before the CDR3 end; the end is taken from the germline J gene. The chain has TRBV7-9 and TRBJ2-1; 7 bases align to TRBD2. Germline lookup yields CDR1 SEHNR and CDR2 FQNEAQ (reference sequence). This CDR3 has 12 amino acids. The V gene end was trimmed by 4 bases and the J gene end by 6 bases; junction bases not matched to a gene: 0. This CDR3 reads CASSWGGNEQFF. The DNA read from the CDR3 is TGTGCCAGCAGCTGGGGGGGCAATGAG.

On this clone itself: The sequence runs out 3 residues before the end of the CDR3; the remainder is reconstructed from the germline J gene. The chain couples TRBV6-2 or TRBV6-3 to TRBJ1-2; no definite D call. Per the germline V gene, CDR1 is MNHEY and CDR2 is SVGEGT. The V gene lost 4 bases and the J gene lost 5 bases, with 11 bases spanning the gap. The length of the CDR3 is 13 residues. CDR3 bases read: TGTGCCAGCAGTTCGAAGGGCCTATATGGC. Protein product: CASSSKGLYG. From start to end, the CDR3 is CASSSKGLYGYTF.

This clone has a count of ten or more. The CDR3 extends 3 residues past the end of the read, so its final part is completed from the germline J gene. The V and J genes are TRBV19 and TRBJ1-1; 7 nucleotides line up with TRBD1. Per germline, CDR1 LNHDA and CDR2 SQIVND (reference sequence). V was clipped by 5 bases and J by 1 base; unmatched bases: 4. The CDR3 has 14 residues. The CDR3 DNA, read in part, is TGTGCCAGTAGTGTGGGACAGAAGAACACTGAA. Protein: CASSVGQKNTE. The whole CDR3 protein is CASSVGQKNTEAFF.

The sample holds a few counts of this clone. Read data end 3 residues before the CDR3 end; the end is taken from the germline J gene. The V gene is TRBV11-3, the J gene TRBJ2-7, with TRBD1 matching 10 bases. This CDR3 region has 14 residues. Per the germline V gene, CDR1 is SGHNT and CDR2 is YENEEA. Trimming cost V 5 bases and J 4 bases; bases outside gene matches: 5. The CDR3 bases that were read are TGTGCCAGCAGCCCCGGGACAGGGGAATACGAG. Protein product: CASSPGTGEYE. The entire CDR3 is CASSPGTGEYEQYF.

At least ten counts were recorded for this clone. The CDR3 loop is CSVGQGAGGNTIYF. The sequenced CDR3 bases are TGCAGCGTTGGACAGGGGGCCGGGGGAAACACC. This chain connects TRBV29-1 to TRBJ1-3; 10 bases match TRBD1. The read terminates 3 residues ahead of where the CDR3 ends, so the germline J gene completes it. This CDR3 spans 14 amino acids. Trimming at V came to 4 bases and at J to 4 bases, leaving 4 bases not matched to a gene. Per the germline V gene, CDR1 is SQVTM and CDR2 is ANQGSEA. Using reference TRBV29-1 and TRBJ1-3 for the parts outside the CDR3, the full variable domain is SAVISQKPSRDICQRGTSLTIQCQVDSQVTMMFWYRQQPGQSLTLIATANQGSEATYESGFVIDKFPISRPNLTFSTLTVSNMSPEDSSIYLCSVGQGAGGNTIYFGEGSWLTVV.

A word on this clone: The read terminates 3 residues ahead of where the CDR3 ends, so the germline J gene completes it. The rearrangement links TRBV7-2 to TRBJ2-1; 8 nucleotides match TRBD2. The CDR3 spans 13 residues. V gave up 5 bases and J gave up 9 bases; unmatched junction bases: 6. Looked up from germline, CDR1 is SGHTA and CDR2 is FQGNSA. CDR3 region: CASSLGLASEQFF. Partial CDR3 DNA: TGTGCCAGCAGCCTAGGACTAGCCAGTGAG.

In this sample, this clone turned up a few times. The DNA ends 3 residues before the CDR3 does, and the rest of the CDR3 is filled in from the germline J gene. The rearrangement links TRBV19 to TRBJ1-2; a possible D gene is TRBD1 (5 bases). From germline, CDR1 is LNHDA and CDR2 SQIVND (reference sequence). The CDR3 is 15 residues long. V shed 5 bases and J shed 5 bases, with 18 bases lying between them. CDR3 DNA (partial): TGTGCCAGTAGTGCCCGATCAGGGAGGTGGTATGGC. Residues: CASSARSGRWYG. The whole CDR3 region reads CASSARSGRWYGYTF.

Worth noting for this clone: The read finishes 3 residues shy of the CDR3 end, and the germline J gene is used to complete it. V usage is TRBV30 and J usage is TRBJ2-3; D is uncertain. V was shortened by 0 bases and J by 5 bases, with 9 bases between the two germline ends. The CDR3 totals 13 residues. The germline CDR1 and CDR2 sequences are GTSNPN and SVGIG (reference sequence). Here the CDR3 reads CAWSVQIRDTQYF. The part of the CDR3 DNA that was read is TGTGCCTGGAGTGTACAGATTCGAGATACG.

This clone has only a few counts. The read terminates 3 residues before the CDR3 end, so the remaining end is supplied by the germline J gene. The gene calls are TRBV30 and TRBJ1-4, with D perhaps TRBD1 (6 bases). The CDR3 is made up of 15 amino acids. The germline gives CDR1 GTSNPN, CDR2 SVGIG (reference sequence). V was pared by 2 bases and J by 6 bases, with 16 bases between. The CDR3 bases that were read are TGTGCCTGGAGTCCCCTGAAGGGACACCATGAAAAA. This sequence encodes CAWSPLKGHHEK. The full-length CDR3 reads as CAWSPLKGHHEKLFF.

This clone was observed a handful of times. The CDR3 here is CSAVGPSYEQYF. The CDR3 DNA, read in part, is TGCAGTGCCGTAGGGCCCTCCTACGAG. The chain links TRBV20-1 to TRBJ2-7, with D unclear. The read ends 3 residues early relative to the CDR3; the germline J gene fills the gap. The CDR3 length is 12 residues. Between the trimmed V and J ends, which lost 6 bases and 0 bases, there was a span of 9 bases. Germline assignment: CDR1 DFQATT and CDR2 SNEGSKA (reference sequence).

This clone was seen more than once but under ten times. Read data end 3 residues before the CDR3 end; the end is taken from the germline J gene. The chain employs TRBV23-1 and TRBJ1-1, with 8 bases lining up with TRBD1. TRBV23-1 is designated an ORF whose function remains uncertain. V dropped 8 bases and J dropped 1; count of bases not matched to a gene: 9. This CDR3 is 15 amino acids long. CDR3 residues: CASVCQGAGNTEAFF. The covered CDR3 bases are TGCGCCAGCGTGTGTCAGGGGGCTGGGAACACTGAA.

This clone came up a few times. The read ends 3 residues shy of where the CDR3 ends; the end is completed using the germline J gene. The rearrangement uses TRBV7-3 and TRBJ1-6, with TRBD1 matching over 7 bases. The germline CDR1 and CDR2 sequences are SGHTA and FQGTGA. The CDR3 covers 14 residues. Trimming cost V 4 bases and J 10 bases; bases outside gene matches: 7. Incomplete CDR3 DNA: TGTGCCAGCAGCTGGGGACAGTCAGGCTCACCC. Its protein product is CASSWGQSGSP. The complete CDR3 protein is CASSWGQSGSPLHF.

On this clone: The CDR3 end is not reached by the read, which stops 3 residues before it; the germline J gene fills it in. The chain carries TRBV6-1 and TRBJ1-1, with a weak D call TRBD1 (5 bases). The V gene lost 1 base and the J gene lost 4 bases, with 13 bases spanning the gap. This CDR3 comprises 15 residues. Germline assignment: CDR1 MNHNS and CDR2 SASEGT. The sequenced part of the CDR3 DNA is TGTGCCAGCAGTGAAGGGGCAGGGTGGGCCACTGAA. Translating gives CASSEGAGWATE. The full CDR3 is CASSEGAGWATEAFF.

This clone was seen a handful of times. The read is 3 residues too short to cover the CDR3 end, so that end is filled in from the germline J gene. This sequence joins TRBV7-3 and TRBJ2-1; tentatively, D is TRBD2 (5 bases). Germline CDR1 and CDR2: SGHTA and FQGTGA. The CDR3 has 15 residues. Trimming shortened V by 5 bases and J by 0 bases, and 11 bases separated the two germline ends. CDR3 DNA, as far as it was read: TGTGCCAGCAGCCCCCTACTAGGCTCCTACAATGAG. It encodes CASSPLLGSYNE. The whole CDR3 sequence reads CASSPLLGSYNEQFF.

This clone was recorded a few times. The read falls 3 residues short of the CDR3 end, and the missing part is taken from the germline J gene. V gene TRBV2 combines with J gene TRBJ2-5; 12 bases map to TRBD2. There are 15 residues in the CDR3. Germline CDR1 SNHLY, CDR2 FYNNEI. V shed 5 bases, J shed 5 bases, and the junction held 6 bases outside the gene matches. CDR3 sequence: CASSLTSGGRETQYF. The covered CDR3 bases are TGTGCCAGCAGTCTCACTAGCGGGGGGCGCGAGACC.

The table lists this clone with many counts. The read ends 3 residues before the CDR3 terminus; that terminus is restored from the germline J gene. This sequence joins TRBV20-1 and TRBJ2-5; a weak D match, TRBD2 (5 bases). Trimming pared 5 bases from V and 5 bases from J, leaving 15 bases between. Germline V gene sequence: CDR1 DFQATT, CDR2 SNEGSKA (reference sequence). The CDR3 loop spans 13 amino acids. The sequenced part of the CDR3 DNA is TGCAGTGCTCGGACTCAACCCGGGGAGACC. This gives the protein CSARTQPGET. In full, the CDR3 is CSARTQPGETQYF.

CDR3 amino acids: CASYRGGNDGYTF. CDR3 DNA, as far as it was read: TGTGCCTCCTATAGGGGAGGGAATGATGGC. V is TRBV19 and J is TRBJ1-2; D is perhaps TRBD1 (5 bases). The sequenced fragment ends 3 residues before the CDR3 boundary, so the rest is inferred from the germline J gene. The germline V and J ends were trimmed by 11 bases and 6 bases, with 19 bases remaining between them. The germline gives CDR1 LNHDA, CDR2 SQIVND (reference sequence). The CDR3 has 13 amino acids.

In this sample, this clone turned up a few times. The CDR3 end falls 3 residues outside the read, so it is completed with the germline J gene. The chain joins TRBV18 to TRBJ2-3; no definite D call. There are 16 residues in the CDR3. Per germline, CDR1 KGHSH and CDR2 LQKENI. With 2 bases removed from V and 0 bases from J, the gap between germline ends came to 12 bases. Incomplete CDR3 DNA: TGTGCCAGCTCACCAATGATAGGCGGTAGCACAGATACG. Protein sequence: CASSPMIGGSTDT. The full CDR3 sequence reads CASSPMIGGSTDTQYF.

Turning to this clone: The read terminates 3 residues before the CDR3 end, so the remaining end is supplied by the germline J gene. The V gene is TRBV19, the J gene TRBJ1-6; D is perhaps TRBD1 (5 bases). The CDR3 covers 14 residues. The V and J ends lost 3 bases and 4 bases respectively, with 7 bases between them. CDR1 LNHDA and CDR2 SQIVND come from the germline V gene (reference sequence). The covered CDR3 bases are TGTGCCAGTAGTATCTCAGGGTATAATTCACCC. Translated, it gives CASSISGYNSP. The complete CDR3 protein is CASSISGYNSPLHF.

On this clone: The missing CDR3 end, 3 residues past where the read stops, is filled in from the germline J gene. The gene calls are TRBV6-2 or TRBV6-3 and TRBJ1-1, with D perhaps TRBD1 (5 bases). CDR1 and CDR2 (germline): MNHEY, SVGEGT. This CDR3 region has 13 residues. V lost 3 bases and J lost 2, with 7 bases in between. The CDR3 DNA, read in part, is TGTGCCAGCAGTTATGACAGCAACACTGAA. It specifies CASSYDSNTE. The whole CDR3 protein is CASSYDSNTEAFF.

By sample fraction, this clone is medium-sized. The CDR3 end is not reached by the read, which stops 3 residues before it; the germline J gene fills it in. The chain carries TRBV12-3 or TRBV12-4 and TRBJ2-2; D not certain. V lost 3 bases to trimming and J lost 0 bases, with 5 bases between them. The CDR3 covers 14 residues. The CDR3 reads CASSLSANTGELFF. The covered CDR3 bases are TGTGCCAGCAGTTTGTCCGCGAACACCGGGGAG.